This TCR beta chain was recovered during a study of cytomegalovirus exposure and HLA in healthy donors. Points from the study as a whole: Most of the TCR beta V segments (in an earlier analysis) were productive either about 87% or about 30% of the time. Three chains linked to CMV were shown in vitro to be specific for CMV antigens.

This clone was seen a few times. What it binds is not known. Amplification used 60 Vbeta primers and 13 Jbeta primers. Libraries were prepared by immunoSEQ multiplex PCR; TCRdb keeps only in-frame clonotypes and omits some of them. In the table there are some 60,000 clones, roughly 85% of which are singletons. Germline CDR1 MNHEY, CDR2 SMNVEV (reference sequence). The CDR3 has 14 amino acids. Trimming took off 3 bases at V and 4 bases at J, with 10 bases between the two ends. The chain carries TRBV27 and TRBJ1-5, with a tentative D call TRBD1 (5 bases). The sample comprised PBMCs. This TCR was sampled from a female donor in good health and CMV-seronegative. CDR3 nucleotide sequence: TGTGCCAGCAGTTTGGGGGGGTCAAATCAGCCCCAGCATTTT. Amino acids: CASSLGGSNQPQHF.